This TCR beta chain was recorded in a study of T cells after yellow fever vaccination. General study results and limits: Some clonotypes were seen in both the CD4 and the CD8 compartments. These made up a small share and likely arose from convergent recombination.

Germline CDR1 reads SGHVS; CDR2 reads FNYEAQ. The CDR3 length is 16 residues. V lost 4 bases, J lost 7 bases, and 13 bases stayed unmatched. 5'RACE template switching added a universal primer site and UMIs to TCR cDNA. One entry per CDR3 protein, called by TCRdb with MiXCR from the 5' RACE reads. The sample records some 100,000 distinct CDR3 sequences, roughly 10% being singletons. V gene TRBV7-6 combines with J gene TRBJ1-1; 9 positions agree with TRBD1. The TCR sequence derives from a man younger than 35 who received the YFV17D yellow fever vaccine. The starting material was CD8+ T cells not binding an NS4B(214-222) dextramer, sorted from PBMCs, obtained more than 14 days after the first yellow fever vaccination. The CDR3 protein is CASSSRTRQGGSEAFF. CDR3 sequence (DNA): TGTGCCAGCAGCTCCCGGACCAGACAGGGGGGAAGTGAAGCTTTCTTT.